The next 30 T cell receptor beta chains were all read from a single sample in a study of neurological immune-mediated disorders. TCRdb reanalysed the 5' RACE reads using MiXCR and keeps one entry per CDR3 protein. Of more than 70,000 distinct CDR3 sequences listed, 15% to 20% are singletons. The sample consisted of PBMCs. The receptors were gathered from a woman aged 40 to 50 in good health.

This clonotype was counted many times. The CDR3 region is CASSSGQEETQYF. The CDR3 DNA follows: TGTGCCAGCAGCTCGGGACAAGAAGAGACCCAGTACTTC. The J gene is TRBJ2-5, the V gene TRBV13; tentative D call: TRBD1 (6 bases). Germline V lookup: CDR1 PRHDT, CDR2 FYEKMQ (reference sequence). Trimming took 4 bases from V and 3 from J, leaving 9 bases between them. CDR3 size: 13 residues.

In this sample, this clonotype turned up many times. This chain connects TRBV12-5 to TRBJ2-1, with no clear D. V lost 6 bases and J lost 4, with 7 bases in between. Per the germline V gene, CDR1 is LGHNT and CDR2 is FRNRAP. The CDR3 length is 12 residues. The CDR3 DNA reads as TGTGCTAGTGGCCCTACTTACAATGAGCAGTTCTTC. Protein product: CASGPTYNEQFF. Looking up the rest from reference TRBV12-5 and TRBJ2-1 gives the full variable domain: DARVTQTPRHKVTEMGQEVTMRCQPILGHNTVFWYRQTMMQGLELLAYFRNRAPLDDSGMPKDRFSAEMPDATLATLKIQPSEPRDSAVYFCASGPTYNEQFFGPGTRLTVL.

In this sample, this clonotype turned up many times. The chain has TRBV6-5 and TRBJ1-2; D is perhaps TRBD1 (6 bases). Germline V gene lookup returns CDR1 MNHEY and CDR2 SVGAGI. The CDR3 runs to 13 residues. V was trimmed by 6 bases and J by 6 bases, leaving 14 bases between them. DNA of the CDR3: TGTGCCAGCAGGTCGACAGGACTGGATGGCTACACCTTC. Protein: CASRSTGLDGYTF.

The J gene is TRBJ2-3, the V gene TRBV5-1, with D possibly matching TRBD1 (6 bases). Trimming cost V 2 bases and J 1 base, with 8 bases left between them. Germline V gives CDR1 SGHRS, CDR2 YFSETQ. The CDR3 consists of 14 residues. As DNA, the CDR3 is TGCGCCAGCAGCTTCGACAGGTGCACAGATACGCAGTATTTT. This sequence encodes CASSFDRCTDTQYF.

This clonotype was detected ten times or more. The J gene is TRBJ2-2, the V gene TRBV4-1; weak D call: TRBD2 (6 bases). This CDR3 region has 14 residues. Trimming took off 1 base at V and 6 bases at J, with 9 bases between the two ends. Germline CDR1 MGHRA, CDR2 YSYEKL. Here the CDR3 DNA reads TGCGCCAGCAGCCAAGTGCGGGGCCCCGGGGAGCTGTTTTTT. Translating it yields CASSQVRGPGELFF.

This clonotype was seen at least ten times. The chain is built from TRBV7-2 and TRBJ2-1; D tentatively reads TRBD1 or TRBD2 (6 bases each). CDR1 is SGHTA, CDR2 FQGNSA, per germline. Trimming left V 5 bases short and J 2 bases short, with 13 bases between. This CDR3 is built from 15 residues. The CDR3 sequence is CASSPGEVAYNEQFF. The DNA of the CDR3 is TGTGCCAGCAGCCCAGGGGAGGTCGCCTACAATGAGCAGTTCTTC.

This chain joins TRBV5-1 and TRBJ2-5; a weak D match, TRBD1 (5 bases). CDR1 is SGHRS, CDR2 YFSETQ, per germline. V was shortened by 1 base and J by 5 bases, with 12 bases between the two germline ends. The length of the CDR3 is 14 residues. For the CDR3, the DNA is TGCGCCAGCAGCTTGAAGGTAGCAGGGGAGACCCAGTACTTC. Protein product: CASSLKVAGETQYF.

The sample holds many counts of this clonotype. The gene calls are TRBV2 and TRBJ1-2; no definite D call. Deletions cut 1 base from V and 9 bases from J, with 18 bases between. CDR1 and CDR2 from the germline V gene are SNHLY and FYNNEI. CDR3 length equals 15 residues. The CDR3 DNA reads TGTGCCAGCAGTGAAGTACCGAAGGACTATGTGCGCTACACCTTC. This translates into CASSEVPKDYVRYTF.

This clonotype was detected many times. The chain employs TRBV5-5 and TRBJ1-1; D might be TRBD1 (5 bases). This CDR3 has 16 amino acids. Trimming stripped 1 base from V and 11 bases from J, with 24 bases between. Germline CDR1 and CDR2: SGHKS and YYEKEE (reference sequence). In nucleotides, the CDR3 is TGTGCCAGCAGCTTGTCCTTGGGGGATCTAGGAGAGGAGGCTTTCTTT. Residues: CASSLSLGDLGEEAFF.

This clonotype was counted many times. The chain employs TRBV4-2 and TRBJ2-7; 10 bases are shared with TRBD1. CDR3 length equals 15 residues. Losses at the gene ends were 2 bases for V and 2 bases for J; bases not matched to a gene: 3. CDR1 is LGHNA, CDR2 YNFKEQ, per germline. The CDR3 bases are TGTGCCAGCAGCCAATCGGGACAGGGGACCTACGAGCAGTACTTC. Translating it yields CASSQSGQGTYEQYF.

This clonotype was recorded many times. The chain has TRBV4-1 and TRBJ2-5; D is uncertain. The germline CDR1 and CDR2 sequences are MGHRA and YSYEKL. Trimming removed 1 base at V and 4 bases at J, with 10 bases between. The CDR3 length is 14 residues. CDR3 sequence: CASSQGFDRETQYF. The CDR3 DNA reads as TGCGCCAGCAGCCAAGGGTTCGACCGAGAGACCCAGTACTTC.

This clonotype rates as medium-sized. The chain has TRBV20-1 and TRBJ1-1; the match to TRBD1 covers 10 bases. The V gene's germline CDR1 is DFQATT and CDR2 SNEGSKA (reference sequence). Unmatched junction bases numbered 12, after V lost 0 bases and J lost 11 bases. The CDR3 contains 15 residues. The CDR3 loop reads CSAREGKGTGVTAFF. As DNA, the CDR3 is TGCAGTGCTAGAGAAGGAAAAGGGACAGGGGTCACGGCTTTCTTT.

This clonotype was counted many times. The CDR3 loop is CASSLTSGAFDEQFF. In nucleotides, the CDR3 is TGTGCCAGCAGCCTTACTAGCGGGGCCTTCGATGAGCAGTTCTTC. This chain connects TRBV11-1 to TRBJ2-1, with TRBD2 identical over 10 bases. CDR1 SGHAT and CDR2 FQDESV come from the germline V gene (reference sequence). The CDR3 is 15 amino acids. With V trimmed by 5 bases and J by 8 bases, 9 bases remained unmatched.

In its sample, this clonotype was seen many times. DNA for the CDR3: TGTGCCAGCAGGTCGGACAGCACAGATACGCAGTATTTT. Amino acid sequence: CASRSDSTDTQYF. The J gene is TRBJ2-3, the V gene TRBV6-5; D remains unclear. The CDR3 runs 13 residues. Per germline, CDR1 MNHEY and CDR2 SVGAGI. V shed 6 bases and J shed 0 bases, with 7 bases lying between them.

This clonotype was counted ten times or more. The chain joins TRBV6-4 to TRBJ2-2, with D possibly TRBD1 on 5 matching bases. Germline V gives CDR1 MRHNA, CDR2 SNTAGT. The V gene lost 6 bases and the J gene lost 1 base, with 12 bases spanning the gap. The CDR3 has 15 amino acids. The CDR3 nucleotides are TGTGCCAGCAGCGCCTCACAGGAGAACACCGGGGAGCTGTTTTTT. It translates to CASSASQENTGELFF.

The gene calls are TRBV18 and TRBJ2-7; 8 bases map to TRBD1. CDR1 is KGHSH, CDR2 LQKENI, per germline. Trimming at V came to 3 bases and at J to 4 bases, leaving 5 bases not matched to a gene. CDR3 length: 14 amino acids. The CDR3: CASSPNDRGYEQYF. In nucleotides, the CDR3 is TGTGCCAGCTCACCGAACGACAGGGGATACGAGCAGTACTTC. The whole variable domain, remainder taken from reference TRBV18 and TRBJ2-7, is NAGVMQNPRHLVRRRGQEARLRCSPMKGHSHVYWYRQLPEEGLKFMVYLQKENIIDESGMPKERFSAEFPKEGPSILRIQQVVRGDSAAYFCASSPNDRGYEQYFGPGTRLTVT.

The chain recombines TRBV19 with TRBJ1-5; D unclear. Between the trimmed V and J ends, which lost 3 bases and 1 base, there was a span of 10 bases. In germline, CDR1 is LNHDA, CDR2 SQIVND (reference sequence). The CDR3 spans 15 residues. The CDR3 spells CASSINRVSNQPQHF. Written as DNA, the CDR3 is TGTGCCAGTAGTATTAACAGAGTAAGCAATCAGCCCCAGCATTTT. Full variable domain (missing parts from reference TRBV19 and TRBJ1-5): DGGITQSPKYLFRKEGQNVTLSCEQNLNHDAMYWYRQDPGQGLRLIYYSQIVNDFQKGDIAEGYSVSREKKESFPLTVTSAQKNPTAFYLCASSINRVSNQPQHFGDGTRLSIL.

The chain has TRBV7-9 and TRBJ2-1, with D unclear. The CDR3 has 15 amino acids. Trimming took 5 bases from V and 1 from J, leaving 12 bases between them. The V gene's germline CDR1 is SEHNR and CDR2 FQNEAQ (reference sequence). CDR3 region: CASSAKGSSYNEQFF. CDR3 DNA sequence: TGTGCCAGCAGCGCCAAGGGCAGTTCCTACAATGAGCAGTTCTTC.

This clonotype has at least ten counts. V and J are TRBV20-1 and TRBJ2-5, with 10 bases identical to TRBD2. Trimming at V came to 6 bases and at J to 5 bases, leaving 9 bases not matched to a gene. Germline V CDR1 and CDR2: DFQATT, SNEGSKA (reference sequence). The CDR3 is made up of 14 amino acids. CDR3 sequence (DNA): TGCAGTGCCACAGCGGGGGGGCGTGGGGAGACCCAGTACTTC. It encodes CSATAGGRGETQYF.

Many counts were recorded for this clonotype. The CDR3: CASSQLGAGSTGELFF. DNA for the CDR3: TGCGCCAGCAGCCAATTAGGTGCGGGAAGCACCGGGGAGCTGTTTTTT. The chain joins TRBV4-3 to TRBJ2-2; TRBD2 might be the D (6 bases). V was trimmed by 2 bases and J by 4 bases, leaving 14 bases between them. The germline V gene encodes CDR1 LGHNA and CDR2 YSLEER. The CDR3 totals 16 residues.

The J gene is TRBJ2-1, the V gene TRBV20-1; 9 bases map to TRBD2. The CDR3 has 14 residues. Germline-derived CDR1 and CDR2 are DFQATT and SNEGSKA (reference sequence). Trimming removed 1 base from V and 14 bases from J; junction bases left unmatched: 12. Here the CDR3 DNA reads TGCAGTGCTAGAGGGCTAGCGGGGACAGTTTGGAAGTTCTTC. Encoded protein: CSARGLAGTVWKFF.

Many counts were recorded for this clonotype. The chain carries TRBV5-1 and TRBJ1-4; 9 bases fit TRBD1. The length of the CDR3 is 17 residues. The ends lost 4 bases at V and 0 bases at J; junction bases unmatched: 7. Germline CDR1 SGHRS, CDR2 YFSETQ. CDR3 bases: TGCGCCAGCAGCGGTACAGGGGGCATGGCAACTAATGAAAAACTGTTTTTT. As protein: CASSGTGGMATNEKLFF.

In this sample, this clonotype turned up many times. V is TRBV29-1 and J is TRBJ1-4; unclear D gene. The germline V gene has CDR1 SQVTM and CDR2 ANQGSEA. The CDR3 totals 11 residues. Trimming took off 1 base at V and 8 bases at J, with 5 bases between the two ends. CDR3: CSVEVGEKLFF. DNA for the CDR3: TGCAGCGTTGAAGTAGGGGAAAAACTGTTTTTT.

This clonotype was counted many times. The V and J genes are TRBV20-1 and TRBJ2-1, with 7 bases identical to TRBD2. The CDR3 consists of 17 residues. Germline V CDR1 and CDR2: DFQATT, SNEGSKA (reference sequence). V was pared by 0 bases and J by 4 bases, with 12 bases of the junction left unmatched. In DNA form, the CDR3 reads TGCAGTGCTAGAGATCTGAGCGGCGGGGGTGATTACAATGAGCAGTTCTTC. It specifies CSARDLSGGGDYNEQFF.

The gene calls are TRBV20-1 and TRBJ1-2, with a tentative D call TRBD1 (6 bases). CDR3 length: 13 residues. V dropped 6 bases and J dropped 7 bases, with 18 bases sitting between them. Germline CDR1 reads DFQATT; CDR2 reads SNEGSKA (reference sequence). This CDR3 is CSAGGTPSIGYTF. The CDR3 DNA sequence: TGCAGTGCGGGTGGGACACCCAGTATTGGCTACACCTTC.

This clonotype was seen repeatedly, ten times or more. The rearrangement uses TRBV12-3 or TRBV12-4 and TRBJ1-2, with D unclear. The CDR3 covers 10 residues. V lost 5 bases and J 4 bases, leaving 2 bases between the germline ends. CDR3 sequence reads: CASSIYGYTF. The CDR3 nucleotides are TGTGCCAGCAGTATCTATGGCTACACCTTC.

At least ten counts were recorded for this clonotype. The chain links TRBV29-1 to TRBJ2-5; 8 bases are shared with TRBD2. CDR1 SQVTM and CDR2 ANQGSEA come from the germline V gene. This CDR3 region has 12 residues. The V and J ends lost 5 bases and 5 bases, in that order; junction bases with no gene match: 4. The CDR3 loop reads CSVKTSAETQYF. The CDR3 bases are TGCAGCGTTAAGACTAGCGCGGAGACCCAGTACTTC. The full variable domain, with the rest looked up from reference TRBV29-1 and TRBJ2-5, is SAVISQKPSRDICQRGTSLTIQCQVDSQVTMMFWYRQQPGQSLTLIATANQGSEATYESGFVIDKFPISRPNLTFSTLTVSNMSPEDSSIYLCSVKTSAETQYFGPGTRLLVL.

This clonotype was seen at least ten times. V is TRBV12-3 or TRBV12-4 and J is TRBJ2-1; D not certain. The V end was cut by 0 bases, the J end by 7 bases, with 10 bases between. This CDR3 region has 14 residues. The CDR3, as DNA: TGTGCCAGCAGTTTAGCGCTTCCCCGGAATGAGCAGTTCTTC. This encodes CASSLALPRNEQFF.

A remark on this clonotype: It may be a read error: a sequence one base away is much more abundant. The chain combines TRBV25-1 with TRBJ2-1; a weak D match, TRBD2 (6 bases). The germline V and J ends were trimmed by 4 bases and 11 bases, with 21 bases remaining between them. This CDR3 has 15 amino acids. CDR1 is MGHDK, CDR2 SYGVNS, per germline. The CDR3 bases are TGTGCCAGCAGTGCCCAGTGGGACTCCACGGGCAAGCAGTTCTTC. Protein sequence: CASSAQWDSTGKQFF. The full variable domain, completed using reference TRBV25-1 and TRBJ2-1, is EADIYQTPRYLVIGTGKKITLECSQTMGHDKMYWYQQDPGMELHLIHYSYGVNSTEKGDLSSESTVSRIRTEHFPLTLESARPSHTSQYLCASSAQWDSTGKQFFGPGTRLTVL.

The V call is TRBV7-8, the J call TRBJ2-2; 10 bases map to TRBD2. The V gene's germline CDR1 is SGHVS and CDR2 FQNEAQ. V was clipped by 5 bases and J by 0 bases; unmatched bases: 9. The CDR3 has 18 amino acids. The CDR3, as DNA: TGTGCCAGCAGCCCCGGGGTAGCGGGGGGCCCGAACACCGGGGAGCTGTTTTTT. Translating it yields CASSPGVAGGPNTGELFF.